These T cell receptor beta chains were read from a single sample in a study of early stage breast cancer tumors. Sequencing was performed with immunoSEQ multiplex PCR; in TCRdb, only in-frame clones are kept and a portion is missing. Altogether 30,000 or so clones are present, over 70% being singletons, with the ten largest covering approximately 5%. Sequences were obtained from blood. These receptors all stem from a person in their forties with breast cancer. Both conserved end residues are part of each CDR3. The D gene is left open where the match is weak. The listing skips clone size in some rows; elsewhere it reads once, few, many or a size class.

size	V	J	D	CDR3	DNA
once	TRBV28	TRBJ2-7	TRBD1	CASSLLQGAEQYF	TGTGCCAGCAGTTTATTACAGGGGGCCGAGCAGTACTTC
-	TRBV5-1	TRBJ2-1	-	CASSFGGDYNEQFF	TGCGCCAGCAGCTTTGGCGGGGATTACAATGAGCAGTTCTTC
-	TRBV6-5	TRBJ1-5	-	CASSYSGVQPQHF	TGTGCCAGCAGTTATTCGGGGGTTCAGCCCCAGCATTTT
once	TRBV6-5	TRBJ2-2	TRBD2	CASKQLGGSSGELFF	TGTGCCAGCAAACAGCTGGGCGGGAGCTCCGGGGAGCTGTTTTTT
-	TRBV18	TRBJ1-1	-	CASSPTFGENTEAFF	TGTGCCAGCTCCCCGACATTCGGGGAGAACACTGAAGCTTTCTTT
few	TRBV7-8	TRBJ1-1	-	CASSSQAANPEAFF	TGTGCCAGCAGCTCCCAGGCCGCGAACCCTGAAGCTTTCTTT
-	TRBV7-9	TRBJ2-2	TRBD2	CASSLDARLAGFTGELFF	TGTGCCAGCAGCCTCGACGCCAGGCTAGCGGGATTCACCGGGGAGCTGTTTTTT
-	TRBV7-6	TRBJ2-7	TRBD2	CASSRLGLAGDAYEQYF	TGTGCCAGCAGTCGACTAGGACTAGCGGGAGACGCCTACGAGCAGTACTTC
-	TRBV29-1	TRBJ2-6	-	CSVGSVGVAGANVLTF	TGCAGCGTTGGAAGTGTAGGGGTGGCTGGGGCCAACGTCCTGACTTTC
few	TRBV19	TRBJ1-2	-	CASSSPPGHYGYTF	TGTGCCAGTAGTAGCCCTCCGGGACACTATGGCTACACCTTC
-	TRBV19	TRBJ2-7	-	CASSTGAGGYEQYF	TGTGCCAGTAGTACGGGAGCGGGCGGATACGAGCAGTACTTC
few	TRBV28	TRBJ2-7	-	CASSSPGLTSSYEQYF	TGTGCCAGCAGTTCTCCTGGTCTCACGAGCTCCTACGAGCAGTACTTC
-	TRBV13	TRBJ1-1	-	CASSPPRSSNTEAFF	TGTGCCAGCAGCCCGCCGCGGTCGTCAAACACTGAAGCTTTCTTT
-	TRBV30	TRBJ2-5	-	CAWRGWGAGETQYF	TGTGCCTGGAGAGGTTGGGGGGCGGGCGAGACCCAGTACTTC
-	TRBV7-3	TRBJ2-3	TRBD2	CASSPRLAGRGDTQYF	TGTGCCAGCAGCCCTCGACTAGCGGGACGGGGTGATACGCAGTATTTT
-	TRBV5-8	TRBJ2-3	-	CASSKTGGSRGNTDTQYF	TGTGCCAGCAGCAAGACTGGGGGTTCCAGGGGTAACACAGATACGCAGTATTTT
few	TRBV5-1	TRBJ1-2	-	CASSLMSETMGYTF	TGCGCCAGCAGCTTGATGTCAGAGACTATGGGCTACACCTTC
-	TRBV6-5	TRBJ2-7	TRBD2	CASSYFGAGGAYEQYF	TGTGCCAGCAGTTATTTTGGAGCGGGAGGGGCCTACGAGCAGTACTTC
-	TRBV5-1	TRBJ1-5	TRBD1	CASSLTGGNRPQHF	TGCGCCAGCAGCTTAACAGGGGGGAATCGGCCCCAGCATTTT
-	TRBV28	TRBJ2-2	TRBD2	CASRPESGINTGELFF	TGTGCCAGCAGACCTGAAAGCGGGATCAACACCGGGGAGCTGTTTTTT
few	TRBV6-5	TRBJ2-7	TRBD2	CASSYRLAGVHEQYF	TGTGCCAGCAGTTACCGACTAGCGGGAGTACACGAGCAGTACTTC
-	TRBV5-4	TRBJ2-2	TRBD2	CASRIVGGGTGELFF	TGTGCCAGCAGGATTGTTGGGGGGGGCACCGGGGAGCTGTTTTTT
-	TRBV27	TRBJ1-2	-	CASSLSIFLGNRAVTWGYTF	TGTGCCAGCAGTTTATCGATTTTTCTAGGCAACAGGGCCGTAACTTGGGGCTACACCTTC
-	TRBV10-3	TRBJ2-7	-	CAIRAGADHEQYF	TGTGCCATCAGGGCAGGGGCTGACCACGAGCAGTACTTC
-	TRBV25-1	TRBJ2-1	-	CASSDGMRSPRGNEQFF	TGTGCCAGCAGTGATGGCATGCGTAGCCCTAGGGGCAATGAGCAGTTCTTC
-	TRBV28	TRBJ1-5	-	CASSFQGKGYSNQPQHF	TGTGCCAGCAGTTTTCAGGGGAAGGGCTATAGCAATCAGCCCCAGCATTTT
few	TRBV6-6	TRBJ2-7	-	CASTRGLTSYEQYF	TGTGCCAGCACCCGAGGACTGACCTCCTACGAGCAGTACTTC
-	TRBV6-5	TRBJ1-2	-	CASSVTGLNYGYTF	TGTGCCAGCAGTGTGACAGGTCTCAACTATGGCTACACCTTC
-	TRBV18	TRBJ1-5	-	CASSPEEQPQHF	TGTGCCAGCTCACCAGAGGAGCAGCCCCAGCATTTT
-	TRBV9	TRBJ2-7	TRBD2	CASSRGGTSADEQYF	TGTGCCAGCAGCCGGGGGGGGACTAGCGCCGACGAGCAGTACTTC
-	TRBV4-1	TRBJ1-2	TRBD1	CASKIQGANYGYTF	TGCGCCAGCAAGATCCAGGGGGCGAACTATGGCTACACCTTC
-	TRBV6-5	TRBJ1-3	TRBD1	CASSFGTVDSGNTIYF	TGTGCCAGCAGTTTCGGGACAGTAGACTCTGGAAACACCATATATTTT
-	TRBV9	TRBJ2-1	-	CASSVALAINEQFF	TGTGCCAGCAGCGTAGCTCTAGCGATCAATGAGCAGTTCTTC
-	TRBV6-1	TRBJ2-1	TRBD2	CASSLETSGSDEQFF	TGTGCCAGCAGCCTGGAGACTAGCGGGAGTGATGAGCAGTTCTTC
-	TRBV6-6	TRBJ1-1	-	CASTHDRNTEAFF	TGTGCCAGCACTCACGACAGGAACACTGAAGCTTTCTTT
-	TRBV30	TRBJ1-1	TRBD1	CATYRGSSEAFF	TGTGCCACTTACAGGGGGTCGTCTGAAGCTTTCTTT
-	TRBV30	TRBJ2-7	TRBD2	CAGSGRAENEQYF	TGTGCCGGAAGCGGGAGGGCCGAGAACGAGCAGTACTTC
-	TRBV4-1	TRBJ2-1	-	CASSQEDEQFF	TGCGCCAGCAGCCAAGAAGATGAGCAGTTCTTC
-	TRBV18	TRBJ2-1	TRBD2	CASSPPSGSSYNEQFF	TGTGCCAGCTCACCACCGAGCGGGAGCTCCTACAATGAGCAGTTCTTC
-	TRBV5-6	TRBJ1-1	-	CASSLARRARQSNTEAFF	TGTGCCAGCAGCTTGGCCCGTAGGGCCCGGCAGAGTAACACTGAAGCTTTCTTT
few	TRBV7-2	TRBJ2-1	-	CASSLGPNNEQFF	TGTGCCAGCAGCCTGGGACCGAACAATGAGCAGTTCTTC
-	TRBV7-6	TRBJ1-2	TRBD1	CASSPGTGGYGYTF	TGTGCCAGCAGCCCGGGGACAGGGGGGTATGGCTACACCTTC
-	TRBV23-1	TRBJ2-7	TRBD1	CASSQPGQSYYEQYF	TGCGCCAGCAGTCAACCGGGACAGAGTTACTACGAGCAGTACTTC
-	TRBV29-1	TRBJ2-3	TRBD2	CSVERGSGSVTDTQYF	TGCAGCGTTGAACGGGGTAGCGGGAGTGTGACAGATACGCAGTATTTT
few	TRBV7-8	TRBJ1-5	TRBD1	CASSLATGQYSNQPQHF	TGTGCCAGCAGCTTAGCAACGGGACAGTATAGCAATCAGCCCCAGCATTTT
-	TRBV18	TRBJ2-5	-	CASSPRTGETQYF	TGTGCCAGCTCACCGCGGACCGGGGAGACCCAGTACTTC
-	TRBV19	TRBJ2-1	-	CASSISFYNEQFF	TGTGCCAGTAGTATTAGCTTCTACAATGAGCAGTTCTTC
-	TRBV11-3	TRBJ2-1	-	CASSLPRGGNEQFF	TGTGCCAGCAGCCTGCCCAGGGGTGGCAATGAGCAGTTCTTC
-	TRBV27	TRBJ1-2	TRBD1	CASGTHSGTGGNYGYTF	TGTGCCAGCGGTACCCATTCCGGGACAGGGGGAAACTATGGCTACACCTTC
-	TRBV14	TRBJ2-5	-	CASSPNSETQYF	TGTGCCAGCAGCCCAAATTCAGAGACCCAGTACTTC
once	TRBV4-3	TRBJ2-3	TRBD2	CASSQEAGGEDTQYF	TGCGCCAGCAGCCAAGAAGCGGGAGGTGAGGATACGCAGTATTTT
few	TRBV10-3	TRBJ2-2	-	CAISFNTGELFF	TGTGCCATCAGTTTTAACACCGGGGAGCTGTTTTTT
-	TRBV28	TRBJ1-2	-	CASIKGGRSYGYTF	TGTGCCAGCATTAAGGGGGGGCGTAGCTATGGCTACACCTTC
-	TRBV4-1	TRBJ2-3	-	CASSQGLLAASLTDTQYF	TGCGCCAGCAGCCAAGGTTTACTAGCAGCATCCCTCACAGATACGCAGTATTTT
medium-sized	TRBV9	TRBJ1-2	-	CASSAGGGYTF	TGTGCCAGCAGCGCGGGGGGTGGCTACACCTTC
-	TRBV7-9	TRBJ2-2	TRBD1	CASSSVGQGPKAGELFF	TGTGCCAGCAGCTCGGTCGGACAGGGGCCGAAGGCCGGGGAGCTGTTTTTT
-	TRBV29-1	TRBJ2-7	TRBD1	CSVVGGTGNPYEQYF	TGCAGCGTTGTAGGGGGGACAGGGAACCCCTACGAGCAGTACTTC